This T cell receptor beta chain was identified during a study of brain metastases from non-small cell lung cancer. Germline assignment: CDR1 LNHDA and CDR2 SQIVND (reference sequence). The CDR3 has 14 residues. Trimming stripped 6 bases from V and 5 bases from J, with 14 bases between. The assay was immunoSEQ multiplex PCR, and TCRdb's table has in-frame clones only and misses some. The sample has roughly 2,000 clones, 88% seen once. Overall study results and limits: Brain metastases shared most TCR repertoire with primaries, with sparse T cells. In roughly 64% of brain metastases, T-cell clones were expanded compared with matched primary tumors. Fewer infiltrating T cells were found in brain metastases than primaries.

On this clone: The antigen is not known.

The sequenced material came from tissue from a brain metastasis. The V and J genes are TRBV19 and TRBJ2-1; TRBD2 is a possible D gene (7 bases). The TCR comes from a donor over 35 with non-small cell lung cancer. CDR3 nucleotides: TGTGCCAGTAGGCCCGGGGGGCCGCACAATGAGCAGTTCTTC. Translating gives CASRPGGPHNEQFF. Supplemented by reference TRBV19 and TRBJ2-1, the full variable domain reads DGGITQSPKYLFRKEGQNVTLSCEQNLNHDAMYWYRQDPGQGLRLIYYSQIVNDFQKGDIAEGYSVSREKKESFPLTVTSAQKNPTAFYLCASRPGGPHNEQFFGPGTRLTVL.